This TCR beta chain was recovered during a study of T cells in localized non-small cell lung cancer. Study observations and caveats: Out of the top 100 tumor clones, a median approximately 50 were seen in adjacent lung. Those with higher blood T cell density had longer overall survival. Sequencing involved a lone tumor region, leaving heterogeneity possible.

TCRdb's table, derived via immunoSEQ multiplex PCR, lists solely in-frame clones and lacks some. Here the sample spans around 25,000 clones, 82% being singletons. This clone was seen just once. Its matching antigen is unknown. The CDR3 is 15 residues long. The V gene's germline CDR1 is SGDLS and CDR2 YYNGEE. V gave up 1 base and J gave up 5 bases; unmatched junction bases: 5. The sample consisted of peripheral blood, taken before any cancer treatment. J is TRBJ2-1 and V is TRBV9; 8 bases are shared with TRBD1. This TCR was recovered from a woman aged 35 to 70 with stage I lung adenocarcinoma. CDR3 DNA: TGTGCCAGCAGCGTACGACAGGGGCTCGACAATGAGCAGTTCTTC. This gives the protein CASSVRQGLDNEQFF.